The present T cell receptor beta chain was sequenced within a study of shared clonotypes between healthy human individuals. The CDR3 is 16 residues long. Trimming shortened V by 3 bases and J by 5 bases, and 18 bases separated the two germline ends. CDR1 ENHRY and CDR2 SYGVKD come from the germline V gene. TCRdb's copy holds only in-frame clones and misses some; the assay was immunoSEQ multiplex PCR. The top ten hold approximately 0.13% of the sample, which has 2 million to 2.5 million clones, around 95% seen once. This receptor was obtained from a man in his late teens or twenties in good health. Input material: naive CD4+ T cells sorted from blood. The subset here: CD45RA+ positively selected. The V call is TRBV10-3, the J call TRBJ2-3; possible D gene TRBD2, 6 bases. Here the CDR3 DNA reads TGTGCCATCAGTGAAAGTCTTCGGGAGCTCGAAGATACGCAGTATTTT. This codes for CAISESLRELEDTQYF.